This T cell receptor (beta chain) comes out of a study of Ad26.COV2.S vaccination and SARS-CoV-2 variants. Points from the study as a whole: Vaccinees reportedly had broad spike-specific CD8+ and CD4+ T cell responses. Compared with placebo recipients, vaccine recipients had higher spike-specific TCR breadth.

The germline V gene encodes CDR1 LGHDT and CDR2 YNNKEL (reference sequence). CDR3 size: 15 residues. V was cut by 2 bases and J by 0 bases, with 11 bases left in between. As for treatment: around 19 received Ad26.COV2.S at low or high dose, single or two shots; about 5 received placebo; per-sample allocation not given. Specimens were obtained on day 63 following the first vaccine or placebo injection. The table came from immunoSEQ multiplex PCR; TCRdb's copy has only in-frame clones and leaves some out. The repertoire holds 440,000 or so clones, with roughly nine tenths as singletons. As concerns this clone: What it recognizes is unknown.

The receptor comes from a person aged 18-60 years who received the Ad26.COV2.S COVID-19 vaccine or a placebo. V and J are TRBV3-1 (or the pseudogene TRBV3-2) and TRBJ2-7, with D perhaps TRBD1 (5 bases). Sample: peripheral blood, taken in a trial of Ad26.COV2.S vaccine versus placebo. The CDR3 loop is CASSQMGPSSYEQYF. In DNA, the CDR3 is TGTGCCAGCAGCCAAATGGGGCCTAGCTCCTACGAGCAGTACTTC.